Below are 9 T cell receptor beta chains sequenced from a single sample in a study of beta chain features in type 1 diabetes. The study reverse transcribed the entire isolated RNA, so it sequenced expressed TCRB transcripts. Using immunoSEQ multiplex PCR, the repertoire was profiled, and TCRdb retains in-frame clones only, with some absent. The table shows 130,000 to 150,000 clones, with 6.9% occurring only once. Material: central memory CD4+ T cells from blood. These receptors were obtained from a woman aged 25-40 years in good health.

CDR3 sequence reads: CASTSDSIVQQYF. In nucleotides, the CDR3 is TGTGCCAGCACCTCGGACTCGATAGTGCAGCAGTATTTT. The J gene is TRBJ2-3, the V gene TRBV6-6; D might be TRBD2 (5 bases). The length of the CDR3 is 13 residues. Deletions cut 7 bases from V and 11 bases from J, with 19 bases between. CDR1 MNHNY and CDR2 SVGAGI come from the germline V gene (reference sequence).

This chain links TRBV4-2 with TRBJ1-4; 9 bases are shared with TRBD1. Per germline, CDR1 LGHNA and CDR2 YNFKEQ. The CDR3 loop spans 17 amino acids. V lost 3 bases, J lost 10 bases, and 15 bases stayed unmatched. The CDR3 nucleotides read TGTGCCAGCAGCCATACCCGGGACAGGGCGATCGAGGGAAAACTGTTTTTT. This codes for CASSHTRDRAIEGKLFF.

This clone was picked up a small number of times. V usage is TRBV18 and J usage is TRBJ2-7; a possible D gene is TRBD1 (6 bases). Trimming removed 5 bases at V and 3 bases at J, with 14 bases between. The CDR3 is made up of 14 amino acids. Germline V gives CDR1 KGHSH, CDR2 LQKENI. The CDR3 spells CASSTGTRDYEQYF. Here the CDR3 DNA reads TGTGCCAGCTCAACCGGGACAAGGGACTACGAGCAGTACTTC.

The V call is TRBV6-5, the J call TRBJ2-7; D gene unclear. V dropped 2 bases and J dropped 0 bases, with 5 bases sitting between them. The V gene's germline CDR1 is MNHEY and CDR2 SVGAGI. CDR3 length: 13 amino acids. Here the CDR3 DNA reads TGTGCCAGCAGTTACCCTAGCTCCTACGAGCAGTACTTC. Protein sequence: CASSYPSSYEQYF.

This clone was picked up many times. The chain couples TRBV29-1 to TRBJ1-1; D is uncertain. The CDR3 loop spans 14 amino acids. V was trimmed by 4 bases and J by 5 bases, leaving 17 bases between them. Germline CDR1 is SQVTM and CDR2 is ANQGSEA. The CDR3 coding sequence is TGCAGCGTTGTCCGTCTTCACGGGGAAACTGAAGCTTTCTTT. Residues: CSVVRLHGETEAFF.

This clone was counted only a few times. The J gene is TRBJ2-1, the V gene TRBV18; possibly TRBD2 for D (5 bases). This CDR3 is 14 amino acids long. V lost 2 bases and J lost 9, with 14 bases in between. CDR1 is KGHSH and CDR2 is LQKENI in the germline V gene. This chain's CDR3 is CASSPAAGNSEQFF. In nucleotides, the CDR3 is TGTGCCAGCTCACCAGCCGCCGGGAATAGTGAGCAGTTCTTC.

In nucleotides, the CDR3 is TGTGCCAGTCAACCCGCCGGGGGGCGGATTAGTTACGATGGCTACACCTTC. Translated: CASQPAGGRISYDGYTF. The rearrangement links TRBV19 to TRBJ1-2, with D possibly matching TRBD1 (6 bases). Germline assignment: CDR1 LNHDA and CDR2 SQIVND (reference sequence). Trimming shortened V by 8 bases and J by 6 bases, and 28 bases separated the two germline ends. This CDR3 has 17 amino acids.

This clone was detected only once. One end of the junction is discordant with germline, which a read error may explain. The V call is TRBV9, the J call TRBJ2-6; D gene ambiguous. The V gene's germline CDR1 is SGDLS and CDR2 YYNGEE. The CDR3 runs to 15 residues. CDR3 in DNA: TGTGCCAGCAGCCCCCCCGGCTCTGAGGCCAACATCCTGACTTTC. Translated, it gives CASSPPGSEANILTF.

This clone was counted ten times or more. The genes are TRBV27 and TRBJ2-1; 13 bases line up with TRBD2. Per the germline V gene, CDR1 is MNHEY and CDR2 is SMNVEV (reference sequence). There are 16 residues in the CDR3. V gave up 6 bases and J gave up 9 bases; unmatched junction bases: 11. This CDR3 is CASSQPGTSGISEQFF. The CDR3, as DNA: TGTGCCAGCAGCCAGCCCGGGACTAGCGGGATTAGTGAGCAGTTCTTC.